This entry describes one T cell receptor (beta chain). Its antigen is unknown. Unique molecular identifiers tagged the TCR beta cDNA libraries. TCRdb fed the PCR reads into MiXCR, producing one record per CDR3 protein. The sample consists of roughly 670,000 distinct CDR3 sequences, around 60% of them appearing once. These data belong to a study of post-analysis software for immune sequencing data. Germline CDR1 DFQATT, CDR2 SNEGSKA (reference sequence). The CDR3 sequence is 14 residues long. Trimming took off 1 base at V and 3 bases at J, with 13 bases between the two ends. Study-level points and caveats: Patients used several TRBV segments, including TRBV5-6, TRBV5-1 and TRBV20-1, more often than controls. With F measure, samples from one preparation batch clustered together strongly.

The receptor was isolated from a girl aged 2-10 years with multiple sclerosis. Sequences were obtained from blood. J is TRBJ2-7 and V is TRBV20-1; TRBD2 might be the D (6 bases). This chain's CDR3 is CSARVVVGGYEQYF. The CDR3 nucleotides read TGCAGTGCTAGAGTGGTGGTCGGGGGCTACGAGCAGTACTTC.